One and the same sample provided the 25 T cell receptor beta chains below, sequenced in a study of OX40 agonist ivuxolimab in advanced cancers. This table comes from immunoSEQ multiplex PCR, and its TCRdb copy is limited to in-frame clones, with some not included. Of tens of thousands of clones listed, approximately 88% were seen once; the top ten hold about 2.7%. Material: CD4+ or CD8+ T cells sorted from blood, obtained in a trial of the OX40 agonist ivuxolimab. All receptors derive from an adult with an advanced solid tumor such as melanoma, head and neck, liver or kidney cancer.

The CDR3 nucleotides are TGTGCCAGCAGCCCCCCCAGCGAGCTCACAGATACGCAGTATTTT. Its protein product is CASSPPSELTDTQYF. The rearrangement uses TRBV28 and TRBJ2-3; D gene uncertain. Germline V gene data show CDR1 as MDHEN and CDR2 as SYDVKM. The V end lost 6 bases, the J end lost 2 bases, and 15 bases lay between the germline ends. The CDR3 has 15 residues.

The rearrangement uses TRBV5-8 and TRBJ1-1; D not certain. The CDR3 loop spans 13 amino acids. From germline, CDR1 is SGHTS and CDR2 YDEGEE. Trimming took off 2 bases at V and 4 bases at J, with 9 bases between the two ends. CDR3 DNA: TGTGCCAGCAGCTTCAGTGGGGTCACTGAAGCTTTCTTT. This encodes CASSFSGVTEAFF.

This chain uses TRBV5-1 with TRBJ1-1, with D maybe TRBD1 (6 bases). Trimming left V 4 bases short and J 5 bases short, with 21 bases between. CDR1 SGHRS and CDR2 YFSETQ come from the germline V gene. The CDR3 length is 16 residues. CDR3 sequence (DNA): TGCGCCAGCAGCCCGGATATGCGGGGGCGGGGTACTGAAGCTTTCTTT. This sequence encodes CASSPDMRGRGTEAFF.

The rearrangement joins TRBV5-1 to TRBJ1-2; 11 bases map to TRBD1. The CDR3 totals 15 residues. Germline trimming cut 3 bases from V and 4 bases from J; bases unmatched to any gene: 5. The V gene's germline CDR1 is SGHRS and CDR2 YFSETQ. The CDR3 DNA sequence: TGCGCCAGCAGCTCCGCCGGGACAGGGGGCTATGGCTACACCTTC. Translation: CASSSAGTGGYGYTF. The full variable domain, in which reference TRBV5-1 and TRBJ1-2 provide the parts outside the CDR3, is KAGVTQTPRYLIKTRGQQVTLSCSPISGHRSVSWYQQTPGQGLQFLFEYFSETQRNKGNFPGRFSGRQFSNSRSEMNVSTLELGDSALYLCASSSAGTGGYGYTFGSGTRLTVV.

The gene calls are TRBV12-5 and TRBJ1-1; 10 positions agree with TRBD1. J gave up 10 bases and V 1 base, and 6 bases lay outside the gene matches. This CDR3 has 14 residues. The germline V gene encodes CDR1 LGHNT and CDR2 FRNRAP. Here the CDR3 reads CASGLGRTGGRAFF. In nucleotides, the CDR3 is TGTGCTAGTGGTTTGGGACGGACAGGGGGTAGAGCTTTCTTT.

V and J are TRBV7-9 and TRBJ2-5; tentative D call: TRBD1 (6 bases). CDR1 is SEHNR and CDR2 is FQNEAQ in the germline V gene (reference sequence). The CDR3 length is 15 residues. Trimming stripped 5 bases from V and 2 bases from J, with 15 bases between. The CDR3 is CASSPGQNDQETQYF. CDR3 nucleotide sequence: TGTGCCAGCAGCCCAGGACAGAATGATCAAGAGACCCAGTACTTC.

The chain links TRBV7-7 to TRBJ2-1, with 9 bases identical to TRBD1. The CDR3 extends over 16 amino acids. Germline trimming cut 5 bases from V and 8 bases from J; bases unmatched to any gene: 13. Germline CDR1 is SSHAT and CDR2 is FNYEAQ (reference sequence). As DNA, the CDR3 is TGTGCCAGCAGCGCCGGACAGGGGATTGTAGGGGATGAGCAGTTCTTC. It translates to CASSAGQGIVGDEQFF.

With regard to this clone: Other DNA sequences of this sample code for an identical CDR3. The gene calls are TRBV7-9 and TRBJ2-7; TRBD2 might be the D (5 bases). The V end lost 0 bases, the J end lost 0 bases, and 15 bases lay between the germline ends. Germline assignment: CDR1 SEHNR and CDR2 FQNEAQ (reference sequence). The CDR3 consists of 17 residues. The CDR3 loop reads CASSLATGVLSSYEQYF. CDR3 in DNA: TGTGCCAGCAGCTTAGCAACCGGGGTCCTCAGCTCCTACGAGCAGTACTTC.

The chain uses TRBV29-1 and TRBJ1-5; D uncertain. V lost 6 bases, J lost 0 bases, and 15 bases lay in between. The length of the CDR3 is 15 residues. Germline CDR1 reads SQVTM; CDR2 reads ANQGSEA. In nucleotides, the CDR3 is TGCAGCGTCGCCCAAAGGGTTTATAGCAATCAGCCCCAGCATTTT. It yields the protein CSVAQRVYSNQPQHF.

This clone was detected once. V and J are TRBV28 and TRBJ1-4; 8 bases are a match to TRBD1. Germline V CDR1 and CDR2: MDHEN, SYDVKM. The CDR3 is made up of 15 amino acids. The trim removed 2 bases at V and 8 bases at J, leaving 7 bases unmatched. The CDR3 nucleotides are TGTGCCAGCAGTTTAAGGACAGGGCCAACCGAAAAACTGTTTTTT. Its protein is CASSLRTGPTEKLFF. Combining the CDR3 with reference TRBV28 and TRBJ1-4 gives the whole variable domain DVKVTQSSRYLVKRTGEKVFLECVQDMDHENMFWYRQDPGLGLRLIYFSYDVKMKEKGDIPEGYSVSREKKERFSLILESASTNQTSMYLCASSLRTGPTEKLFFGSGTQLSVL.

The rearrangement uses TRBV4-3 and TRBJ1-4; 8 bases agree with TRBD1. In germline, CDR1 is LGHNA, CDR2 YSLEER. The CDR3 runs to 16 residues. V was pared by 0 bases and J by 5 bases, with 5 bases of the junction left unmatched. The CDR3 here is CASSQDLGTGNEKLFF. The CDR3 DNA reads as TGCGCCAGCAGCCAAGATCTTGGGACAGGAAATGAAAAACTGTTTTTT.

V is TRBV9 and J is TRBJ2-5; possibly TRBD2 for D (6 bases). This CDR3 comprises 15 residues. CDR1 and CDR2 from the germline V gene are SGDLS and YYNGEE. V was shortened by 0 bases and J by 1 base, with 10 bases between the two germline ends. The CDR3 spells CASSVGGTFQETQYF. CDR3 bases: TGTGCCAGCAGCGTAGGGGGGACTTTCCAAGAGACCCAGTACTTC.

The chain is built from TRBV5-1 and TRBJ1-2; maybe TRBD1 (5 bases). CDR1 is SGHRS and CDR2 is YFSETQ in the germline V gene. Trimming stripped 0 bases from V and 1 base from J, with 10 bases between. CDR3 length: 15 residues. The CDR3 coding sequence is TGCGCCAGCAGCTTGGAAGGGGCTGATAACTATGGCTACACCTTC. Encoded protein: CASSLEGADNYGYTF.

The rearrangement joins TRBV5-4 to TRBJ1-2; D is possibly TRBD1 (5 bases). This CDR3 has 13 amino acids. V was clipped by 2 bases and J by 1 base, with 6 bases between them. Germline V gene lookup returns CDR1 SGHNT and CDR2 YYREEE (reference sequence). In DNA form, the CDR3 reads TGTGCCAGCAGCTTTAGGGGTAACTATGGCTACACCTTC. Protein sequence: CASSFRGNYGYTF.

The chain uses TRBV5-8 and TRBJ2-2, with 12 bases aligning to TRBD2. In germline, CDR1 is SGHTS, CDR2 YDEGEE. V was clipped by 4 bases and J by 3 bases; unmatched bases: 7. The CDR3 is made up of 17 amino acids. The CDR3: CASSHSTSGGYTGELFF. The CDR3 DNA reads TGTGCCAGCAGCCACTCGACTAGCGGGGGATACACCGGGGAGCTGTTTTTT.

The chain joins TRBV7-6 to TRBJ2-3; maybe TRBD2 (6 bases). V was clipped by 7 bases and J by 6 bases, with 23 bases between them. The V gene's germline CDR1 is SGHVS and CDR2 FNYEAQ. The CDR3 sequence is 16 residues long. CDR3 nucleotide sequence: TGTGCCAGCACCCTACGTGGGACTCCAGAGTCGGATACGCAGTATTTT. It translates to CASTLRGTPESDTQYF. The full variable domain, completed using reference TRBV7-6 and TRBJ2-3, is GAGVSQSPRYKVTKRGQDVALRCDPISGHVSLYWYRQALGQGPEFLTYFNYEAQQDKSGLPNDRFSAERPEGSISTLTIQRTEQRDSAMYRCASTLRGTPESDTQYFGPGTRLTVL.

V gene TRBV2 combines with J gene TRBJ1-4; D is possibly TRBD1 (6 bases). V was trimmed by 6 bases and J by 3 bases, leaving 17 bases between them. The germline V gene has CDR1 SNHLY and CDR2 FYNNEI. The CDR3 sequence is 16 residues long. The CDR3 spells CASSLYDRSSNEKLFF. In DNA form, the CDR3 reads TGTGCCAGCAGCCTATACGACAGGTCCTCTAATGAAAAACTGTTTTTT. Together with reference TRBV2 and TRBJ1-4, the CDR3 gives the full variable domain: EPEVTQTPSHQVTQMGQEVILRCVPISNHLYFYWYRQILGQKVEFLVSFYNNEISEKSEIFDDQFSVERPDGSNFTLKIRSTKLEDSAMYFCASSLYDRSSNEKLFFGSGTQLSVL.

V usage is TRBV5-1 and J usage is TRBJ2-5; 8 bases align to TRBD2. The CDR3 covers 15 residues. Germline V CDR1 and CDR2: SGHRS, YFSETQ. V lost 1 base, J lost 4 bases, and 6 bases stayed unmatched. CDR3 nucleotides: TGCGCCAGCAGCTTGTCGGGGGGGCCTTCAGAGACCCAGTACTTC. Protein sequence: CASSLSGGPSETQYF.

V gene TRBV5-6 combines with J gene TRBJ2-7; no firm D call. Per germline, CDR1 SGHDT and CDR2 YYEEEE. The CDR3 spans 11 residues. The V and J ends lost 0 bases and 5 bases respectively, with 3 bases between them. For the CDR3, the DNA is TGTGCCAGCAGCTTGGCCAACGAGCAGTACGTC. Encoded protein: CASSLANEQYV.

This clone was counted a single time. The chain links TRBV5-4 to TRBJ2-1, with D possibly TRBD2 on 5 matching bases. V was cut by 0 bases and J by 0 bases, with 10 bases left in between. Germline V CDR1 and CDR2: SGHNT, YYREEE (reference sequence). The CDR3 sequence is 16 residues long. The CDR3 reads CASSLDGGSSYNEQFF. The CDR3 nucleotides read TGTGCCAGCAGCTTGGATGGAGGCAGCTCCTACAATGAGCAGTTCTTC.

The rearrangement uses TRBV27 and TRBJ2-3; D unresolved. CDR1 and CDR2 (germline): MNHEY, SMNVEV (reference sequence). V shed 3 bases and J shed 5 bases, with 12 bases lying between them. This CDR3 spans 14 amino acids. The CDR3 sequence is CASSFISAVDTQYF. The CDR3 nucleotides read TGTGCCAGCAGTTTTATTTCGGCTGTAGATACGCAGTATTTT.

The rearrangement joins TRBV5-1 to TRBJ2-3; D may be TRBD2 (6 bases). The CDR3 totals 15 residues. Germline V gene data show CDR1 as SGHRS and CDR2 as YFSETQ. Trimming removed 0 bases from V and 6 bases from J, with 14 bases in between. The CDR3 nucleotides are TGCGCCAGCAGCTTGGCCGCGCGGGGCGGGGATACGCAGTATTTT. Its translation is CASSLAARGGDTQYF. The complete variable domain, with remaining parts taken from reference TRBV5-1 and TRBJ2-3, reads KAGVTQTPRYLIKTRGQQVTLSCSPISGHRSVSWYQQTPGQGLQFLFEYFSETQRNKGNFPGRFSGRQFSNSRSEMNVSTLELGDSALYLCASSLAARGGDTQYFGPGTRLTVL.

The rearrangement joins TRBV28 to TRBJ2-2; D not certain. Trimming took 3 bases from V and 0 from J, leaving 11 bases between them. This CDR3 spans 16 amino acids. The V gene's germline CDR1 is MDHEN and CDR2 SYDVKM. The CDR3 DNA reads TGTGCCAGCAGTTTCGCACTGTCCTCGAACACCGGGGAGCTGTTTTTT. Protein: CASSFALSSNTGELFF.

This sequence joins TRBV9 and TRBJ2-2; weak D call: TRBD1 (5 bases). V lost 4 bases, J lost 2 bases, and 15 bases lay in between. The V gene's germline CDR1 is SGDLS and CDR2 YYNGEE. This CDR3 contains 16 residues. This chain's CDR3 is CASSFWTKPNTGELFF. The CDR3 coding sequence is TGTGCCAGCAGCTTCTGGACAAAACCTAACACCGGGGAGCTGTTTTTT.

This sequence joins TRBV25-1 and TRBJ2-3; 8 bases align to TRBD2. The CDR3 is 18 residues long. CDR1 is MGHDK, CDR2 SYGVNS, per germline. The J segment lost 5 bases and the V segment lost 1 base, leaving 14 bases of the junction unmatched. Here the CDR3 DNA reads TGTGCCAGCAGTGAATCTAAAGGTGGCGGGGGGAATAGAGATACGCAGTATTTT. It yields the protein CASSESKGGGGNRDTQYF. Full variable domain (missing parts from reference TRBV25-1 and TRBJ2-3): EADIYQTPRYLVIGTGKKITLECSQTMGHDKMYWYQQDPGMELHLIHYSYGVNSTEKGDLSSESTVSRIRTEHFPLTLESARPSHTSQYLCASSESKGGGGNRDTQYFGPGTRLTVL.